The 8 T cell receptor beta chains given below trace back to one sample, sequenced in a study of T cells in Graves' hyperthyroidism and ophthalmopathy. Researchers took RNA transcripts and amplified the TCR beta CDR3 regions from them. The HTBI set primed first-round TCR CDR3 RT-PCR. TCRdb analysed the multiplex PCR reads with MiXCR anew, one entry per CDR3 protein. Among 640,000 or so distinct CDR3 sequences, about 15% were seen once, and the ten largest hold 3.5% to 4.5%. The sequenced sample was blood. Receptors originate from a woman in her thirties or forties with Graves' ophthalmopathy.

This clonotype was observed many times. The chain joins TRBV10-3 to TRBJ1-1; the D gene is possibly TRBD1 (5 bases). Deletions cut 6 bases from V and 5 bases from J, with 10 bases between. The germline V gene has CDR1 ENHRY and CDR2 SYGVKD. The CDR3 runs 12 residues. In DNA form, the CDR3 reads TGTGCCATCAGCAGACAGAAAACTGAAGCTTTCTTT. Its protein is CAISRQKTEAFF.

This clonotype was observed a few times. In DNA form, the CDR3 reads TGTGCCAGCAGGAGGGTAGCAGGAGAGACCCAGTACTTC. It is translated as CASRRVAGETQYF. This chain connects TRBV2 to TRBJ2-5; tentative D call: TRBD2 (5 bases). The V end was cut by 6 bases, the J end by 4 bases, with 12 bases between. The CDR3 covers 13 residues. The germline gives CDR1 SNHLY, CDR2 FYNNEI.

This clonotype was detected many times. At one of its ends the junction is not consistent with the germline gene, which may arise from a read error. J is TRBJ1-1 and V is TRBV29-1; D unclear. The CDR3 totals 12 residues. Per germline, CDR1 SQVTM and CDR2 ANQGSEA. CDR3 DNA sequence: TGCAGCGTTGTGTTGAGTTACCCTGATGCTTTCTTT. Protein sequence: CSVVLSYPDAFF.

This clonotype was detected a few times. This chain connects TRBV6-4 to TRBJ2-1; D perhaps matches TRBD1 (5 bases). The CDR3 consists of 14 residues. In germline, CDR1 is MRHNA, CDR2 SNTAGT. Trimming took off 2 bases at V and 6 bases at J, with 11 bases between the two ends. CDR3 sequence reads: CASSDGRDSNEQFF. The DNA of the CDR3 is TGTGCCAGCAGTGACGGTCGCGACAGCAATGAGCAGTTCTTC.

This clonotype was picked up a small number of times. This chain uses TRBV11-2 with TRBJ2-5; 7 nucleotides agree with TRBD2. Looked up from germline, CDR1 is SGHAT and CDR2 is FQNNGV. The CDR3 length is 15 residues. The J segment lost 3 bases and the V segment lost 6 bases, leaving 10 bases of the junction unmatched. Here the CDR3 DNA reads TGTGCCAGCAGGCCGGGACTATACCGAGAAGAGACCCAGTACTTC. It specifies CASRPGLYREETQYF.

The rearrangement joins TRBV19 to TRBJ1-2, with 10 bases fitting TRBD1. Looked up from germline, CDR1 is LNHDA and CDR2 is SQIVND (reference sequence). The CDR3 length is 14 residues. The V and J ends lost 3 bases and 6 bases, in that order; junction bases with no gene match: 4. The CDR3 DNA reads TGTGCCAGTAGTATCGGGACAGGGGCGGATGGCTACACCTTC. This gives the protein CASSIGTGADGYTF.

This rearrangement joins TRBV30 to TRBJ2-5; unclear D gene. Germline V lookup: CDR1 GTSNPN, CDR2 SVGIG (reference sequence). The germline V and J ends were trimmed by 0 bases and 5 bases, with 16 bases remaining between them. The CDR3 length is 15 residues. CDR3 nucleotide sequence: TGTGCCTGGAGTGTCAAAGCGCATCTTGGGGAGACCCAGTACTTC. Translating it yields CAWSVKAHLGETQYF.

This clonotype was observed many times. This rearrangement joins TRBV19 to TRBJ2-4; 10 bases are a match to TRBD1. V gave up 5 bases and J gave up 5 bases; unmatched junction bases: 6. The CDR3 contains 15 residues. Germline V gene data show CDR1 as LNHDA and CDR2 as SQIVND (reference sequence). DNA for the CDR3: TGTGCCAGTAGTTTTTCCGGGACAGGGGAAAACATTCAGTACTTC. This gives the protein CASSFSGTGENIQYF. Full variable domain (missing parts from reference TRBV19 and TRBJ2-4): DGGITQSPKYLFRKEGQNVTLSCEQNLNHDAMYWYRQDPGQGLRLIYYSQIVNDFQKGDIAEGYSVSREKKESFPLTVTSAQKNPTAFYLCASSFSGTGENIQYFGAGTRLSVL.